The entry below gives a single T cell receptor beta chain sequence along with its context. This clonotype was found a few times. Its antigen target is currently unknown. There are no base qualities to consult, and no much larger clone falls within one base. The data stem from a study of CD8 T cells in ankylosing spondylitis (dated by TCRdb to the late 2010s). With respect to the entire study: To find TCR variants linked to disease, the study profiled T cell receptor beta repertoires in ankylosing spondylitis patients and healthy donors. The whole study cohort included over a hundred healthy donors and around 25 ankylosing spondylitis patients. Peripheral blood was sampled, and synovial fluid was also collected from ankylosing spondylitis patients.

Summary of the overall study and its limitations: Some motif variants had previously been reported in the synovial fluid and blood of reactive arthritis patients, which suggests shared mechanisms of disease initiation. The disease-linked clones were reported as significantly enriched in matched synovial fluid samples from ankylosing spondylitis patients. Blood from ankylosing spondylitis patients appeared to be characterized by a TCR beta motif made up of several highly homologous amino acid variants. A CD8+ phenotype was shown by the disease-linked clones, which were found at relatively low frequencies in peripheral blood.

The data were produced on an Illumina HiSeq 2500. TCR beta libraries were prepared by quantitative 5'-RACE with molecular barcodes. The original pipeline was this. A new computational method, built on a probabilistic model of VDJ rearrangement, was used to identify disease-linked TCR variants. TCRdb took the public reads, trimmed them with fastp at Q25, ran MiXCR for clone calling and kept in-frame beta chains. For every CDR3 protein sequence, its rows merge into one entry that carries the most common genes and DNA. These V and J calls originate from TCRdb's pipeline instead of the authors' own analysis. This sample lists more than 250,000 distinct CDR3 sequences; 9.5% to 13% were detected once. The ten biggest clones cover roughly 9.1% of the sample. Sequencing was performed on blood, either unsorted or a sorted T cell fraction (not recorded which). The sequence was collected from a female donor with ankylosing spondylitis or in good health (not recorded which).

The CDR3 protein is CASSQNLGRAYEQYF. The base sequence is TGTGCCAGCAGCCAGAACCTCGGCCGGGCCTACGAGCAGTACTTC. The chain joins TRBV14 to TRBJ2-7; no D segment can be confidently identified. From the cysteine up to the phenylalanine, the CDR3 has a length of 15 residues. CDR3 DNA only is kept here, 45 bases in frame from base 1. The V and J ends are trimmed by 3 bases and 2 bases, leaving 14 bases between them. In the germline V gene, CDR1 corresponds to SGHDN and CDR2 to FVKESK.